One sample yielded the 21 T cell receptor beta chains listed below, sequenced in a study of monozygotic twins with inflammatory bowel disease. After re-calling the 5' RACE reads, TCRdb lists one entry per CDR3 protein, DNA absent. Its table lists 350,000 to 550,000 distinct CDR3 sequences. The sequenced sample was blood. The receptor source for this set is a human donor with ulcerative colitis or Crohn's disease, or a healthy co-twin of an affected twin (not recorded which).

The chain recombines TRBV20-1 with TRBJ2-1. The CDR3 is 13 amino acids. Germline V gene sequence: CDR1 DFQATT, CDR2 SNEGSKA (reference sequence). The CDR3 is CSAREARINEQFF.

The CDR3 loop reads CSGARTTNTEAFF. The chain recombines TRBV29-1 with TRBJ1-1. Germline V lookup: CDR1 SQVTM, CDR2 ANQGSEA. This CDR3 comprises 13 residues.

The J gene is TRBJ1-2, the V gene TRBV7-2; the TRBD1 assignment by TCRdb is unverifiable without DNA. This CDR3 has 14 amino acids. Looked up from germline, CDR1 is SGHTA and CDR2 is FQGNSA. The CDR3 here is CASSAGGWDYGYTF. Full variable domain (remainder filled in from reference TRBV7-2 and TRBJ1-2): GAGVSQSPSNKVTEKGKDVELRCDPISGHTALYWYRQSLGQGLEFLIYFQGNSAPDKSGLPSDRFSAERTGGSVSTLTIQRTQQEDSAVYLCASSAGGWDYGYTFGSGTRLTVV.

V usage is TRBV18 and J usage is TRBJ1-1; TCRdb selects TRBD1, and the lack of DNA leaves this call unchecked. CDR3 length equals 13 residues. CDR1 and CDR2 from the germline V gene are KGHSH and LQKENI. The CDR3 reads CASSPNGGGAAFF.

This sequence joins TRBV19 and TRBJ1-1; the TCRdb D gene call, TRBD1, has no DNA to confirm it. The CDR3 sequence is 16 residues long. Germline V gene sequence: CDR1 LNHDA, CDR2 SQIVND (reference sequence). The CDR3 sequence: CASSPRTGGKGTEAFF.

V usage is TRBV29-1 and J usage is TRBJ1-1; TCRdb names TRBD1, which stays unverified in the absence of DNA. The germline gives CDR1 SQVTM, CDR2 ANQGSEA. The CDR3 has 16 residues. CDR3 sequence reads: CSVIPGLTGQRTEAFF.

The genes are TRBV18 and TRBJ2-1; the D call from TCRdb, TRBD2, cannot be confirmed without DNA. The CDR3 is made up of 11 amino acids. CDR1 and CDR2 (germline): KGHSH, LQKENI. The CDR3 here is CASLRGLEQFF. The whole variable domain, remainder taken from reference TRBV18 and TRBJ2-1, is NAGVMQNPRHLVRRRGQEARLRCSPMKGHSHVYWYRQLPEEGLKFMVYLQKENIIDESGMPKERFSAEFPKEGPSILRIQQVVRGDSAAYFCASLRGLEQFFGPGTRLTVL.

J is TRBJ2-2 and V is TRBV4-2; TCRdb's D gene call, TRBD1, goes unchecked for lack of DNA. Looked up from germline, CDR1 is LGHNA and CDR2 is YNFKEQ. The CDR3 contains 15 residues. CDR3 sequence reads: CVSSQGTANTGELFF.

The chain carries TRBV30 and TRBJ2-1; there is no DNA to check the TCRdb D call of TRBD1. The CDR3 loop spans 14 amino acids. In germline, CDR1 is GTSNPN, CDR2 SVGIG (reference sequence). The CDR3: CAWSVGTIKNEQFF.

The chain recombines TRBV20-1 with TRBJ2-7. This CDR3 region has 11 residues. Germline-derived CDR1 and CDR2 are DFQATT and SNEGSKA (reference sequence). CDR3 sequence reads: CSARVGNEQYF.

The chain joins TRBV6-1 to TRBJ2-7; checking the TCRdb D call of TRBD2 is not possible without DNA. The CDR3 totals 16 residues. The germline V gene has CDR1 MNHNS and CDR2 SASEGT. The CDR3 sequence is CASSEEGGLILYEQYF.

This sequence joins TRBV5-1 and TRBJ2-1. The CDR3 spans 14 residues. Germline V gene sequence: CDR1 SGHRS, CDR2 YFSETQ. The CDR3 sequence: CASSSGALYNEQFF.

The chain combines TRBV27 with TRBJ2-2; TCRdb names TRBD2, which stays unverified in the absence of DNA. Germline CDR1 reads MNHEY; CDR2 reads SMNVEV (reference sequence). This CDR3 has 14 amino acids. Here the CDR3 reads CASRLAGSTGELFF.

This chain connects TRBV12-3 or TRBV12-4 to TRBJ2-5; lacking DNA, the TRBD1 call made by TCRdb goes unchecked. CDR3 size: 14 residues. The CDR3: CASRQQGALETQYF.

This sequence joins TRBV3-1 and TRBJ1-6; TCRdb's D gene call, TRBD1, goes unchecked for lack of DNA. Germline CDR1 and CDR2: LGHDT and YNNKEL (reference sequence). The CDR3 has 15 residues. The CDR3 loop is CASSQGGRLRSPLHF.

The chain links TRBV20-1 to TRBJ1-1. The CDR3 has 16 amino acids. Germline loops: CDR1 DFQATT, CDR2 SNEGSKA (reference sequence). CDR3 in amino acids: CSARITFGALNTEAFF.

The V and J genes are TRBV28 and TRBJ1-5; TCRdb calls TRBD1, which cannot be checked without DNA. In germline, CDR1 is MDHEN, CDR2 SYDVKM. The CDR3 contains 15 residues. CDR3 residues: CASSSPLGEDQPQHF.

This chain's CDR3 is CASSVNRAETQYF. The V gene is TRBV6-4, the J gene TRBJ2-5; TCRdb calls TRBD1, which cannot be checked without DNA. The CDR3 has 13 amino acids. The germline V gene has CDR1 MRHNA and CDR2 SNTAGT.

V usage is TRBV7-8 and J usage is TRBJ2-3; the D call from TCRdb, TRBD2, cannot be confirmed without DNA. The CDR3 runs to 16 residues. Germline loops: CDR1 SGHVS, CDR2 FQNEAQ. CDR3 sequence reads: CASSLQTSGSTDTQYF.

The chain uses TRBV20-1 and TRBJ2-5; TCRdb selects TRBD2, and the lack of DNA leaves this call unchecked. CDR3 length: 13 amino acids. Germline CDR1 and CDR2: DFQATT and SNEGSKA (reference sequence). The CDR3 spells CSARPGLQETQYF.

The CDR3 region is CASSLTSNYGYTF. The gene calls are TRBV5-1 and TRBJ1-2. The CDR3 totals 13 residues. Germline V CDR1 and CDR2: SGHRS, YFSETQ.